Below, 8 T cell receptor beta chains from the same sample are listed, as sequenced in a study of yellow fever vaccine responses in identical twins. TCRdb reprocessed the RT-PCR reads with MiXCR, giving one entry per CDR3 protein. Of about 9,600 distinct CDR3 sequences in the sample, approximately 87% were seen once. Material: T cells from blood (PBMCs), unsorted or a sorted subset (not recorded which), obtained before or after yellow fever vaccination (not recorded which). The receptor set was obtained from a woman aged 18 to 35 who received the yellow fever vaccine.

This clonotype was seen a handful of times. The chain is built from TRBV15 and TRBJ1-1, with D unclear. The germline V gene has CDR1 LNHNV and CDR2 YYDKDF (reference sequence). The V gene lost 0 bases and the J gene lost 5 bases, with 13 bases spanning the gap. This CDR3 has 15 residues. CDR3 residues: CATSRDRNSRTEAFF. The DNA of the CDR3 is TGTGCCACCAGCAGAGATCGCAACAGTAGGACTGAAGCTTTCTTT. Combining the CDR3 with reference TRBV15 and TRBJ1-1 gives the whole variable domain DAMVIQNPRYQVTQFGKPVTLSCSQTLNHNVMYWYQQKSSQAPKLLFHYYDKDFNNEADTPDNFQSRRPNTSFCFLDIRSPGLGDTAMYLCATSRDRNSRTEAFFGQGTRLTVV.

The V gene is TRBV10-1, the J gene TRBJ2-3; D remains unclear. This CDR3 contains 11 residues. The germline V gene has CDR1 WNHNN and CDR2 SYGVQD (reference sequence). The V end lost 3 bases, the J end lost 8 bases, and 6 bases lay between the germline ends. CDR3 sequence: CASSEWGTQYF. CDR3 DNA sequence: TGCGCCAGCAGTGAATGGGGTACGCAGTATTTT.

V usage is TRBV18 and J usage is TRBJ2-1, with 7 bases lining up with TRBD2. Germline assignment: CDR1 KGHSH and CDR2 LQKENI. After removal of 3 bases from V and 7 bases from J, the junction contained 15 bases not matched to a gene. CDR3 length: 17 residues. CDR3 sequence: CASSPPGVAGLLNEQFF. The CDR3 DNA reads TGTGCCAGCTCACCCCCCGGGGTAGCGGGTTTACTGAATGAGCAGTTCTTC.

The rearrangement joins TRBV2 to TRBJ1-5, with D possibly matching TRBD1 (5 bases). Germline assignment: CDR1 SNHLY and CDR2 FYNNEI. Trimming stripped 3 bases from V and 3 bases from J, with 12 bases between. This CDR3 is built from 15 residues. The CDR3 loop is CASSDRGKANQPQHF. The CDR3 DNA reads as TGTGCCAGCAGTGATAGGGGTAAGGCCAATCAGCCCCAGCATTTT.

The chain employs TRBV7-6 and TRBJ1-3; D gene ambiguous. V lost 2 bases and J 0 bases, leaving 11 bases between the germline ends. The CDR3 runs to 16 residues. Germline CDR1 is SGHVS and CDR2 is FNYEAQ. The CDR3 is CASSLFPALSGNTIYF. The CDR3 DNA reads as TGTGCCAGCAGCTTATTTCCAGCACTCTCTGGAAACACCATATATTTT.

This sequence joins TRBV28 and TRBJ1-4; D is uncertain. Germline V lookup: CDR1 MDHEN, CDR2 SYDVKM. The germline V and J ends were trimmed by 6 bases and 13 bases, with 18 bases remaining between them. This CDR3 comprises 13 residues. The CDR3 sequence is CASSLSASGLLFF. In nucleotides, the CDR3 is TGTGCCAGCAGCCTGTCCGCATCAGGTCTACTGTTTTTT.

The chain's CDR3 is CASSSGGGSYEQYF. In DNA, the CDR3 is TGCGCCAGCAGCTCAGGGGGAGGCTCCTACGAGCAGTACTTC. The J gene is TRBJ2-7, the V gene TRBV5-1; perhaps TRBD1 as D (7 bases). CDR1 SGHRS and CDR2 YFSETQ come from the germline V gene. The CDR3 covers 14 residues. Trimming removed 3 bases at V and 0 bases at J, with 10 bases between.

The chain has TRBV11-1 and TRBJ1-6, with D possibly TRBD1 on 6 matching bases. Germline CDR1 is SGHAT and CDR2 is FQDESV (reference sequence). The CDR3 consists of 14 residues. Trimming left V 1 base short and J 10 bases short, with 11 bases between. The CDR3 loop is CASSLGGGWSPLHF. The CDR3, as DNA: TGTGCCAGCAGCTTAGGGGGGGGCTGGTCACCCCTCCACTTT.